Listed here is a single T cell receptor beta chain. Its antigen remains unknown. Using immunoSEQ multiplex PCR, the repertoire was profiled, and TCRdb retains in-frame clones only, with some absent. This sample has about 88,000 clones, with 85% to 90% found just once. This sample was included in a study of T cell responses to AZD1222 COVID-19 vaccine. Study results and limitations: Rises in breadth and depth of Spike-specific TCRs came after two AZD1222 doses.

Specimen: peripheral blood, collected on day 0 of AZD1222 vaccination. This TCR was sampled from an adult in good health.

Here the CDR3 reads CASSPQGEDEKLFF. CDR3 coding DNA: TGTGCCAGCAGCCCACAGGGTGAGGATGAAAAACTGTTTTTT. V usage is TRBV6-5 and J usage is TRBJ1-4; tentatively, D is TRBD1 (6 bases). The germline V and J ends were trimmed by 6 bases and 6 bases, with 14 bases remaining between them. The CDR3 sequence is 14 residues long. Germline loops: CDR1 MNHEY, CDR2 SVGAGI.